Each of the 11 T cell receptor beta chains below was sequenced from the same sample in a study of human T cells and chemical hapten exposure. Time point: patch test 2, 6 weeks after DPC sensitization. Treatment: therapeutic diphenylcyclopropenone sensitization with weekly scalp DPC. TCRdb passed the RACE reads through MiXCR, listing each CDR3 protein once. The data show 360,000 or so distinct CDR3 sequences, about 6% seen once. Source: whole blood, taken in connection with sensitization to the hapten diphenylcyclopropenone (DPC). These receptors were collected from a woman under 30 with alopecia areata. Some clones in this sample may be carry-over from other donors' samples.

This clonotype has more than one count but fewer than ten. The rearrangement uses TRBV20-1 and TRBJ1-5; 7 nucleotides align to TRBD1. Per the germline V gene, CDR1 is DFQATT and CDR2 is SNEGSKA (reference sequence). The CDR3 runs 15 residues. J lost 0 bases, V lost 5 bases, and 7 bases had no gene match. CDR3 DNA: TGCAGTGCTGGGGACAGACCCTATAGCAATCAGCCCCAGCATTTT. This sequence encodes CSAGDRPYSNQPQHF.

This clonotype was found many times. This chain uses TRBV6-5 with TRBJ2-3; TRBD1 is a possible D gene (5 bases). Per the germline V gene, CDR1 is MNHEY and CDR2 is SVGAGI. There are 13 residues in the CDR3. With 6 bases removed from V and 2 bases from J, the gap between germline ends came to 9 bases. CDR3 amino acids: CASRDSSTDTQYF. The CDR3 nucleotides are TGTGCCAGCAGAGACAGCTCCACAGATACGCAGTATTTT.

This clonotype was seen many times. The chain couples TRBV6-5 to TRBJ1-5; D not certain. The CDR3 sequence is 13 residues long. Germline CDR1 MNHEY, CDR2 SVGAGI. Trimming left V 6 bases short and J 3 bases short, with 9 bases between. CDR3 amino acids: CASSPNLNQPQHF. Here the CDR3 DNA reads TGTGCCAGCAGCCCCAACCTCAATCAGCCCCAGCATTTT.

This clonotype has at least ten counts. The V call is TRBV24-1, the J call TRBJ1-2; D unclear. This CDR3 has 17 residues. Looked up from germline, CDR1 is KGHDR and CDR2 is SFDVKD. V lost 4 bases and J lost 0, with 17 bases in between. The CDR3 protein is CATSDSDRRVANYGYTF. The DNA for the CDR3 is TGTGCCACCAGTGACTCAGACCGACGAGTCGCTAACTATGGCTACACCTTC.

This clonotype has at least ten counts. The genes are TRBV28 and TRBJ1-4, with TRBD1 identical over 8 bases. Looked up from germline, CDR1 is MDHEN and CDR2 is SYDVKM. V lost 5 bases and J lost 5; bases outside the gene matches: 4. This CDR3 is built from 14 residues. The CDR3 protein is CASSMDRVNEKLFF. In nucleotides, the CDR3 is TGTGCCAGCAGTATGGACAGGGTCAATGAAAAACTGTTTTTT.

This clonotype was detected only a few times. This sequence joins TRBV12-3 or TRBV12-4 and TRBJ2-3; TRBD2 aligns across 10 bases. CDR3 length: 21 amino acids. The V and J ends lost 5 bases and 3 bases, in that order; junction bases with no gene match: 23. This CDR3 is CASSRQSKVLAGASKTDTQYF. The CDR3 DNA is TGTGCCAGCAGTCGCCAGTCCAAAGTTCTAGCGGGGGCCTCGAAAACAGATACGCAGTATTTT.

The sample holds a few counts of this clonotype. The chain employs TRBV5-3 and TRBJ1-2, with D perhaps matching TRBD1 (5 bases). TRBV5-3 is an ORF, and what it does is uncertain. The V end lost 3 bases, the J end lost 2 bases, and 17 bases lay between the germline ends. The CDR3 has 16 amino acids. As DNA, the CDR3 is TGTGCCAGAAGCTCTATAGGACAAGTGAAGAACTATGGCTACACCTTC. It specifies CARSSIGQVKNYGYTF.

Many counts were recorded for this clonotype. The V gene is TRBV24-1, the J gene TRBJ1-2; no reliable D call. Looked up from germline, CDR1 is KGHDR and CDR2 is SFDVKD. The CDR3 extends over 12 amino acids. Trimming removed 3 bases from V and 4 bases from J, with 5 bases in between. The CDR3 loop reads CATSDGSYGYTF. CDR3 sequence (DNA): TGTGCCACCAGTGATGGAAGCTATGGCTACACCTTC.

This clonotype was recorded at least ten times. In DNA form, the CDR3 reads TGTGCCAGCAGCAGACAGGGAACTAGCAATCAGCCCCAGCATTTT. This encodes CASSRQGTSNQPQHF. The chain employs TRBV6-2 or TRBV6-3 and TRBJ1-5, with 7 bases that match TRBD1. Looked up from germline, CDR1 is MNHEY and CDR2 is SVGEGT. Unmatched junction bases numbered 5, after V lost 6 bases and J lost 0 bases. This CDR3 spans 15 amino acids.

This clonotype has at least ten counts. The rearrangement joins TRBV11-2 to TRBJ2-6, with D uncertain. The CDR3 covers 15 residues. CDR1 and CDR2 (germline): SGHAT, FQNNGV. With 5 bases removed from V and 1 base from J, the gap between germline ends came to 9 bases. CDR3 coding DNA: TGTGCCAGCAGCCCCCAGAGGTCTGGGGCCAACGTCCTGACTTTC. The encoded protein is CASSPQRSGANVLTF.

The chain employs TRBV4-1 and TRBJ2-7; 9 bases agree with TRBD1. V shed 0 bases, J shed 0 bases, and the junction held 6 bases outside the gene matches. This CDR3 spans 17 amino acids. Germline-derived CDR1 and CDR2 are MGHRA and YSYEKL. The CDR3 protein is CASSQDSGTGTSYEQYF. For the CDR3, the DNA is TGCGCCAGCAGCCAAGATTCCGGGACAGGGACCTCCTACGAGCAGTACTTC.